These T cell receptor beta chains were read from a single sample in a study of T-cell memory formation after mild COVID-19. TCRdb passed the 5' RACE reads through MiXCR, listing each CDR3 protein once. Of around 440,000 distinct CDR3 sequences listed, 15% to 20% are singletons. Sequences were obtained from PBMCs or a T cell subset sorted from them (not recorded which). The receptors shown here come from an adult woman who had mild COVID-19 (a few samples of this study predate the infection). Cell type and time point are not known. Both conserved end residues are part of each CDR3. Each record gives: clone size, J gene, D gene, V gene, CDR3 protein, CDR3 DNA. A D gene is named only where the DNA matches it firmly. The size entry is marked missing in some rows and otherwise reads once, few, many or a size class.

abundance: .
j_gene: TRBJ2-7
d_gene: TRBD2
v_gene: TRBV11-2
CDR3aa: CASGGGRTYEQYF
CDR3nt: TGTGCCAGCGGGGGCGGGAGGACCTACGAGCAGTACTTC

abundance: .
j_gene: TRBJ2-3
d_gene: TRBD2
v_gene: TRBV7-2
CDR3aa: CASSSRLAGLPSTDTQYF
CDR3nt: TGTGCCAGCAGCTCAAGACTAGCGGGTTTACCTAGCACAGATACGCAGTATTTT

abundance: few
j_gene: TRBJ1-1
d_gene: TRBD1
v_gene: TRBV9
CDR3aa: CASSVAPTGSNTEAFF
CDR3nt: TGTGCCAGCAGCGTAGCCCCGACAGGGTCCAACACTGAAGCTTTCTTT

abundance: .
j_gene: TRBJ2-1
d_gene: TRBD2
v_gene: TRBV7-9
CDR3aa: CASSYSSGRALNEQFF
CDR3nt: TGTGCCAGCAGCTACTCAAGCGGGAGGGCGCTCAATGAGCAGTTCTTC

abundance: .
j_gene: TRBJ2-3
d_gene: TRBD1
v_gene: TRBV7-3
CDR3aa: CASSFGTGADTQYF
CDR3nt: TGTGCCAGCAGCTTTGGGACAGGGGCAGATACGCAGTATTTT

abundance: .
j_gene: TRBJ1-3
d_gene: .
v_gene: TRBV6-6
CDR3aa: CASSYTGSRRPRSGNTIYF
CDR3nt: TGTGCCAGCAGTTACACCGGAAGCAGGAGGCCCCGCTCTGGAAACACCATATATTTT

abundance: .
j_gene: TRBJ2-1
d_gene: TRBD2
v_gene: TRBV7-2
CDR3aa: CASRLAGTSGYNEQFF
CDR3nt: TGTGCCAGCAGACTCGCCGGGACTAGCGGATACAATGAGCAGTTCTTC

abundance: .
j_gene: TRBJ2-7
d_gene: .
v_gene: TRBV5-1
CDR3aa: CASSLGTTSLSSYEQYF
CDR3nt: TGCGCCAGCAGCTTAGGGACCACTTCCCTTAGCTCTTACGAGCAGTACTTC

abundance: few
j_gene: TRBJ2-5
d_gene: .
v_gene: TRBV9
CDR3aa: CASSVAWINQETQYF
CDR3nt: TGTGCCAGCAGCGTAGCTTGGATCAACCAAGAGACCCAGTACTTC

abundance: few
j_gene: TRBJ1-5
d_gene: TRBD1
v_gene: TRBV6-6
CDR3aa: CASSYTGQGLNQPQHF
CDR3nt: TGTGCCAGCAGTTACACGGGACAGGGGCTCAATCAGCCCCAGCATTTT

abundance: .
j_gene: TRBJ1-2
d_gene: .
v_gene: TRBV7-2
CDR3aa: CASSLEGIGYTF
CDR3nt: TGTGCCAGCAGCTTAGAGGGGATTGGCTACACCTTC

abundance: few
j_gene: TRBJ1-6
d_gene: .
v_gene: TRBV2
CDR3aa: CASSERRGEYNSPLHF
CDR3nt: TGTGCCAGCAGTGAACGGCGAGGAGAGTATAATTCACCCCTCCACTTT

abundance: .
j_gene: TRBJ2-5
d_gene: .
v_gene: TRBV24-1
CDR3aa: CATSDNGGPIQETQYF
CDR3nt: TGTGCCACCAGTGATAATGGTGGACCAATACAAGAGACCCAGTACTTC

abundance: many
j_gene: TRBJ2-1
d_gene: .
v_gene: TRBV24-1
CDR3aa: CATSDRLYNEQFF
CDR3nt: TGTGCCACCAGTGATCGTCTCTACAATGAGCAGTTCTTC

abundance: few
j_gene: TRBJ1-4
d_gene: TRBD1
v_gene: TRBV24-1
CDR3aa: CATSDRSGTGSEKLFF
CDR3nt: TGTGCCACCAGTGATCGTTCCGGGACAGGCTCTGAAAAACTGTTTTTT

abundance: few
j_gene: TRBJ2-3
d_gene: TRBD2
v_gene: TRBV29-1
CDR3aa: CSVVSLAEDQGDTQYF
CDR3nt: TGCAGCGTTGTTTCTCTAGCGGAAGACCAGGGAGATACGCAGTATTTT

abundance: few
j_gene: TRBJ1-1
d_gene: .
v_gene: TRBV5-1
CDR3aa: CASSFVLLTDNTEAFF
CDR3nt: TGCGCCAGCAGCTTCGTCTTACTGACAGACAACACTGAAGCTTTCTTT

abundance: .
j_gene: TRBJ1-2
d_gene: .
v_gene: TRBV27
CDR3aa: CASSSAGVALYGYTF
CDR3nt: TGTGCCAGCAGTTCCGCTGGGGTAGCCCTCTATGGCTACACCTTC

abundance: .
j_gene: TRBJ2-3
d_gene: .
v_gene: TRBV9
CDR3aa: CASSVETGKGADTQYF
CDR3nt: TGTGCCAGCAGCGTAGAGACAGGCAAAGGCGCAGATACGCAGTATTTT

abundance: .
j_gene: TRBJ2-5
d_gene: .
v_gene: TRBV4-3
CDR3aa: CASSQDRVGEETQYF
CDR3nt: TGCGCCAGCAGCCAAGATAGGGTGGGGGAAGAGACCCAGTACTTC

abundance: .
j_gene: TRBJ2-7
d_gene: .
v_gene: TRBV7-9
CDR3aa: CASSGGPGYEQYF
CDR3nt: TGTGCCAGCAGCGGGGGACCCGGCTACGAGCAGTACTTC

abundance: .
j_gene: TRBJ2-7
d_gene: TRBD2
v_gene: TRBV5-6
CDR3aa: CASSPTSGRPYEQYF
CDR3nt: TGTGCCAGCAGCCCTACTAGCGGGAGACCCTACGAGCAGTACTTC

abundance: .
j_gene: TRBJ2-3
d_gene: .
v_gene: TRBV6-5
CDR3aa: CASSRRAHPPPDTQYF
CDR3nt: TGTGCCAGCAGCCGCCGGGCGCATCCTCCACCAGATACGCAGTATTTT

abundance: .
j_gene: TRBJ2-5
d_gene: .
v_gene: TRBV9
CDR3aa: CASSVAPSILYQETQYF
CDR3nt: TGTGCCAGCAGCGTAGCCCCTAGCATCCTGTACCAAGAGACCCAGTACTTC

abundance: .
j_gene: TRBJ2-1
d_gene: .
v_gene: TRBV7-3
CDR3aa: CASSLTSSSSYNEQFF
CDR3nt: TGTGCCAGCAGCTTAACTAGCTCGAGTTCCTACAATGAGCAGTTCTTC

abundance: .
j_gene: TRBJ1-2
d_gene: .
v_gene: TRBV5-6
CDR3aa: CASSSSFRRYGYTF
CDR3nt: TGTGCCAGCAGCTCGTCCTTTAGGAGATATGGCTACACCTTC

abundance: few
j_gene: TRBJ1-1
d_gene: .
v_gene: TRBV21-1
CDR3aa: CASSHRDRGQTEAFF
CDR3nt: TGTGCCAGCAGCCACCGGGACAGGGGGCAAACTGAAGCTTTCTTT

abundance: few
j_gene: TRBJ1-5
d_gene: TRBD1
v_gene: TRBV6-1
CDR3aa: CASWDRVRGSNQPQHF
CDR3nt: TGTGCCAGTTGGGACAGGGTTAGGGGTAGCAATCAGCCCCAGCATTTT

abundance: few
j_gene: TRBJ1-1
d_gene: TRBD1
v_gene: TRBV5-1
CDR3aa: CASSFQDRGRTEAFF
CDR3nt: TGCGCCAGCAGCTTTCAGGACAGGGGACGTACTGAAGCTTTCTTT

abundance: .
j_gene: TRBJ2-1
d_gene: TRBD1
v_gene: TRBV27
CDR3aa: CASSPPGQGSYNEQFF
CDR3nt: TGTGCCAGCAGCCCTCCGGGACAGGGGTCCTACAATGAGCAGTTCTTC

abundance: .
j_gene: TRBJ2-3
d_gene: .
v_gene: TRBV19
CDR3aa: CASNRLSGSADTQYF
CDR3nt: TGTGCCAGCAACAGACTATCCGGAAGCGCAGATACGCAGTATTTT

abundance: few
j_gene: TRBJ2-1
d_gene: .
v_gene: TRBV7-9
CDR3aa: CASSLAQGAGVSNEQFF
CDR3nt: TGTGCCAGCAGCTTAGCTCAGGGGGCGGGAGTGTCCAATGAGCAGTTCTTC

abundance: .
j_gene: TRBJ2-7
d_gene: .
v_gene: TRBV5-1
CDR3aa: CASSLESGSYEQYF
CDR3nt: TGCGCCAGCAGCTTGGAGTCGGGTTCCTACGAGCAGTACTTC

abundance: few
j_gene: TRBJ2-3
d_gene: TRBD2
v_gene: TRBV2
CDR3aa: CASSLRASGGTDTQYF
CDR3nt: TGTGCCAGCAGTCTGAGGGCTAGCGGGGGCACAGATACGCAGTATTTT

abundance: .
j_gene: TRBJ1-1
d_gene: .
v_gene: TRBV6-1
CDR3aa: CASDENTEAFF
CDR3nt: TGTGCCAGCGACGAGAACACTGAAGCTTTCTTT

abundance: few
j_gene: TRBJ1-1
d_gene: TRBD1
v_gene: TRBV12-5
CDR3aa: CASGTGEVNIGNTEAFF
CDR3nt: TGTGCTAGTGGAACAGGGGAGGTAAACATAGGGAACACTGAAGCTTTCTTT

abundance: many
j_gene: TRBJ2-1
d_gene: TRBD2
v_gene: TRBV7-3
CDR3aa: CASSLGLAGYNEQFF
CDR3nt: TGTGCCAGCAGCCTCGGACTAGCGGGGTACAATGAGCAGTTCTTC

abundance: few
j_gene: TRBJ2-3
d_gene: .
v_gene: TRBV12-3/TRBV12-4
CDR3aa: CASSPLDGSTDTQYF
CDR3nt: TGTGCCAGCAGTCCCCTGGACGGGAGCACAGATACGCAGTATTTT

abundance: .
j_gene: TRBJ2-1
d_gene: TRBD1
v_gene: TRBV29-1
CDR3aa: CSVGRQGDEQFF
CDR3nt: TGCAGCGTCGGAAGACAGGGCGATGAGCAGTTCTTC

abundance: few
j_gene: TRBJ1-4
d_gene: .
v_gene: TRBV5-1
CDR3aa: CASSLMIWGTNEKLFF
CDR3nt: TGCGCCAGCAGCTTGATGATTTGGGGTACTAATGAAAAACTGTTTTTT

abundance: few
j_gene: TRBJ2-7
d_gene: .
v_gene: TRBV15
CDR3aa: CATSRDWGAGDEQYF
CDR3nt: TGTGCCACCAGCAGAGATTGGGGCGCTGGCGACGAGCAGTACTTC

abundance: many
j_gene: TRBJ2-2
d_gene: .
v_gene: TRBV5-1
CDR3aa: CASSLEGTGELFF
CDR3nt: TGTGCCAGCAGCTTGGAGGGGACCGGGGAGCTGTTTTTT

abundance: .
j_gene: TRBJ2-2
d_gene: .
v_gene: TRBV6-6
CDR3aa: CASRATYGGELFF
CDR3nt: TGTGCCAGCCGTGCCACGTATGGAGGGGAGCTGTTTTTT

abundance: many
j_gene: TRBJ2-5
d_gene: .
v_gene: TRBV2
CDR3aa: CASRQAGETQYF
CDR3nt: TGTGCCAGCAGGCAGGCGGGAGAGACCCAGTACTTC

abundance: .
j_gene: TRBJ2-1
d_gene: TRBD2
v_gene: TRBV6-5
CDR3aa: CASSYRTSGGVVDEQFF
CDR3nt: TGTGCCAGCAGTTACAGGACTAGCGGGGGGGTAGTCGATGAGCAGTTCTTC

abundance: few
j_gene: TRBJ2-1
d_gene: .
v_gene: TRBV27
CDR3aa: CASSTGLREQFF
CDR3nt: TGTGCCAGCAGTACCGGACTTCGGGAGCAGTTCTTC

abundance: .
j_gene: TRBJ2-3
d_gene: .
v_gene: TRBV9
CDR3aa: CASSAWGLSTDTQYF
CDR3nt: TGTGCCAGCAGCGCGTGGGGCTTGAGCACAGATACGCAGTATTTT

abundance: few
j_gene: TRBJ2-7
d_gene: TRBD1
v_gene: TRBV4-1
CDR3aa: CASSQPDRDDWEQYF
CDR3nt: TGCGCCAGCAGCCAACCTGACAGGGATGATTGGGAGCAGTACTTC

abundance: few
j_gene: TRBJ2-5
d_gene: TRBD1
v_gene: TRBV10-3
CDR3aa: CAISDVDRGETQYF
CDR3nt: TGTGCCATCAGTGATGTGGACAGGGGAGAGACCCAGTACTTC

abundance: .
j_gene: TRBJ2-3
d_gene: .
v_gene: TRBV7-2
CDR3aa: CASSSRLHTDTQYF
CDR3nt: TGTGCCAGCAGCTCACGCCTTCACACAGATACGCAGTATTTT

abundance: .
j_gene: TRBJ2-2
d_gene: .
v_gene: TRBV20-1
CDR3aa: CSARDQYGANTGELFF
CDR3nt: TGCAGTGCTAGAGATCAATACGGTGCGAACACCGGGGAGCTGTTTTTT

abundance: many
j_gene: TRBJ1-4
d_gene: .
v_gene: TRBV12-3/TRBV12-4
CDR3aa: CASVSGQVNEKLFF
CDR3nt: TGTGCCAGCGTCTCTGGACAAGTGAATGAAAAACTGTTTTTT

abundance: .
j_gene: TRBJ2-7
d_gene: .
v_gene: TRBV12-3/TRBV12-4
CDR3aa: CASSPSRSSEPYEQYF
CDR3nt: TGTGCCAGCAGTCCCAGCAGGTCTAGCGAACCCTACGAGCAGTACTTC